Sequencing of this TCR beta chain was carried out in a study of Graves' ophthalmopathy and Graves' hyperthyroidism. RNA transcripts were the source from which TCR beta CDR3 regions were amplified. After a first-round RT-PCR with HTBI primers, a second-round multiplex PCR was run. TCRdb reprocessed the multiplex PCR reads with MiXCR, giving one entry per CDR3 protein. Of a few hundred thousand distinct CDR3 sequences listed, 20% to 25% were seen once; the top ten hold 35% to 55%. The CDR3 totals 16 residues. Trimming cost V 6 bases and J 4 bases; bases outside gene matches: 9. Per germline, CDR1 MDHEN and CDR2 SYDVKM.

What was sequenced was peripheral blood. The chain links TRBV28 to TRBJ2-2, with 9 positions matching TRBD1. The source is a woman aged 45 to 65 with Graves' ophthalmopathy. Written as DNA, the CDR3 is TGTGCCAGCAGACTCTACGGACAGGGGACCACCGGGGAGCTGTTTTTT. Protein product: CASRLYGQGTTGELFF.